This T cell receptor beta chain was documented in a study of PD-1 blockade in classical Hodgkin lymphoma. Study-wide results and caveats: With respect to the repertoire differences, their causes, possibly disease activity or prior therapy, remain undefined. Diminished baseline TCR diversity has been reported in newly diagnosed patients relative to healthy donors.

The time point was: newly diagnosed, previously untreated cHL patient sample. The authors used newly diagnosed, untreated classical Hodgkin lymphoma PBMCs as comparison. A word on this clone: No antigen is known for it.

The method was immunoSEQ multiplex PCR; TCRdb's version includes in-frame clones alone and lacks a portion of them. Of 20,000 to 25,000 clones in the sample, approximately 93% were seen once. V was clipped by 5 bases and J by 7 bases; unmatched bases: 11. Germline CDR1 and CDR2: SEHNR and FQNEAQ (reference sequence). CDR3 length equals 17 residues. This clonotype was sampled from a human donor with classical Hodgkin lymphoma. This rearrangement joins TRBV7-9 to TRBJ2-2; 12 bases map to TRBD2. Sequencing was done on a sample of peripheral blood mononuclear cells (PBMCs). For the CDR3, the DNA is TGTGCCAGCAGCCCTCCGACTAGCGGGAGAGCGGTCGGGGAGCTGTTTTTT. This gives the protein CASSPPTSGRAVGELFF.